Below are 18 T cell receptor beta chains sequenced from a single sample in a study of CD8+ T cells in alopecia areata. cDNA reverse transcribed from extracted RNA served as the sequencing template. The repertoire was sequenced with immunoSEQ multiplex PCR; TCRdb's copy has only in-frame clones and lacks some. The table records over 120,000 clones, around 49% of them present only once. The source material was CD4+ T cells sorted from blood, sampled at week 0. These receptors were collected from a human donor with alopecia areata.

The V gene is TRBV5-6, the J gene TRBJ2-3; 10 nucleotides agree with TRBD2. J gave up 5 bases and V 5 bases, and 2 bases lay outside the gene matches. Per the germline V gene, CDR1 is SGHDT and CDR2 is YYEEEE. This CDR3 has 13 residues. CDR3 sequence reads: CASRIAGGDTQYF. CDR3 DNA: TGTGCCAGCAGGATAGCGGGAGGAGATACGCAGTATTTT.

The rearrangement joins TRBV25-1 to TRBJ1-1; 12 nucleotides match TRBD1. J lost 2 bases, V lost 6 bases, and 10 bases had no gene match. The CDR3 is 17 residues long. The germline V gene has CDR1 MGHDK and CDR2 SYGVNS. For the CDR3, the DNA is TGTGCCAGCAGCCTACAACCGGGACAGGGGGCAAACACTGAAGCTTTCTTT. This codes for CASSLQPGQGANTEAFF.

This chain links TRBV5-6 with TRBJ1-2; D not resolved. Germline V gives CDR1 SGHDT, CDR2 YYEEEE. The V and J ends lost 5 bases and 7 bases respectively, with 27 bases between them. There are 17 residues in the CDR3. The CDR3 here is CASSPTRAGLLSGGYTF. In DNA form, the CDR3 reads TGTGCCAGCAGTCCTACAAGGGCAGGCCTTTTAAGCGGTGGCTACACCTTC. Full variable domain (outside the CDR3, taken from reference TRBV5-6 and TRBJ1-2): DAGVTQSPTHLIKTRGQQVTLRCSPKSGHDTVSWYQQALGQGPQFIFQYYEEEERQRGNFPDRFSGHQFPNYSSELNVNALLLGDSALYLCASSPTRAGLLSGGYTFGSGTRLTVV.

This clone was recorded a few times. Other DNA sequences in the same sample also yield this CDR3. The chain links TRBV29-1 to TRBJ2-1; D call uncertain. The length of the CDR3 is 11 residues. CDR1 and CDR2 (germline): SQVTM, ANQGSEA. V was shortened by 6 bases and J by 2 bases, with 5 bases between the two germline ends. The CDR3 DNA reads TGCAGCGTGGAAACCTACAATGAGCAGTTCTTC. It specifies CSVETYNEQFF.

CDR3 residues: CASSPPTRPVVSEAFF. The CDR3, as DNA: TGTGCCAGCTCACCACCGACGCGCCCCGTGGTGAGTGAAGCTTTCTTT. The rearrangement links TRBV18 to TRBJ1-1; D not certain. Germline lookup yields CDR1 KGHSH and CDR2 LQKENI. CDR3 length: 16 amino acids. V gave up 0 bases and J gave up 7 bases, with 18 bases separating them.

The rearrangement joins TRBV7-2 to TRBJ1-1; D gene ambiguous. The germline V gene encodes CDR1 SGHTA and CDR2 FQGNSA. The V gene lost 2 bases and the J gene lost 4 bases, with 14 bases spanning the gap. This CDR3 region has 15 residues. Here the CDR3 DNA reads TGTGCCAGCAGCTTACTCGGTTCTAGGACCACTGAAGCTTTCTTT. Its translation is CASSLLGSRTTEAFF. Looking up the rest from reference TRBV7-2 and TRBJ1-1 gives the full variable domain: GAGVSQSPSNKVTEKGKDVELRCDPISGHTALYWYRQSLGQGLEFLIYFQGNSAPDKSGLPSDRFSAERTGGSVSTLTIQRTQQEDSAVYLCASSLLGSRTTEAFFGQGTRLTVV.

The rearrangement joins TRBV4-3 to TRBJ2-1; D might be TRBD2 (6 bases). V was pared by 1 base and J by 7 bases, with 14 bases between. CDR1 is LGHNA, CDR2 YSLEER, per germline. The CDR3 covers 15 residues. CDR3 amino acids: CASSQGITGVNEQFF. As DNA, the CDR3 is TGCGCCAGCAGCCAAGGCATTACGGGAGTAAATGAGCAGTTCTTC.

The V gene is TRBV7-9, the J gene TRBJ2-5, with 11 bases aligning to TRBD2. The V and J ends lost 5 bases and 4 bases, in that order; junction bases with no gene match: 12. The CDR3 length is 17 residues. Germline V CDR1 and CDR2: SEHNR, FQNEAQ (reference sequence). The CDR3 loop is CASSPGLADSTGETQYF. The DNA of the CDR3 is TGTGCCAGCAGCCCGGGACTAGCGGACTCAACGGGAGAGACCCAGTACTTC.

Here the CDR3 reads CASSLSAIHEQYF. The CDR3 coding sequence is TGTGCCAGCAGCTTATCCGCCATCCACGAGCAGTACTTC. The rearrangement links TRBV7-2 to TRBJ2-7; D gene unclear. Looked up from germline, CDR1 is SGHTA and CDR2 is FQGNSA. This CDR3 comprises 13 residues. The germline V and J ends were trimmed by 2 bases and 5 bases, with 10 bases remaining between them.

This rearrangement joins TRBV30 to TRBJ2-3; D possibly corresponds to TRBD2 (5 bases). V lost 2 bases and J lost 15, with 18 bases in between. This CDR3 is built from 12 residues. Germline V gene sequence: CDR1 GTSNPN, CDR2 SVGIG (reference sequence). The CDR3 DNA reads TGTGCCTGGAGTTCTGGAGAGGGCCGAGGATATTTT. Amino acids: CAWSSGEGRGYF.

The chain joins TRBV29-1 to TRBJ2-3; 14 bases map to TRBD2. The CDR3 totals 15 residues. Germline values: CDR1 SQVTM, CDR2 ANQGSEA. J gave up 5 bases and V 8 bases, and 9 bases lay outside the gene matches. CDR3 nucleotide sequence: TGCAGCTCCTCGGGGACTAGCGGGAGACTAGATACGCAGTATTTT. As protein: CSSSGTSGRLDTQYF.

The chain joins TRBV29-1 to TRBJ2-3, with a tentative D call TRBD1 (7 bases). The CDR3 is made up of 14 amino acids. V was trimmed by 6 bases and J by 5 bases, leaving 18 bases between them. CDR1 and CDR2 (germline): SQVTM, ANQGSEA. This CDR3 is CSVQKTGTQDTQYF. Here the CDR3 DNA reads TGCAGCGTGCAAAAGACAGGGACTCAAGATACGCAGTATTTT.

The chain is built from TRBV6-5 and TRBJ2-7; no clear D gene. With 10 bases removed from V and 2 bases from J, the gap between germline ends came to 21 bases. Germline CDR1 and CDR2: MNHEY and SVGAGI. This CDR3 is 15 amino acids long. The CDR3 DNA is TGTGCCACCACCCCGAAGCTGACTCAGCCCTACGAGCAGTACTTC. This codes for CATTPKLTQPYEQYF.

The chain employs TRBV30 and TRBJ2-7; D unclear. Trimming removed 2 bases at V and 3 bases at J, with 14 bases between. Germline V gene data show CDR1 as GTSNPN and CDR2 as SVGIG (reference sequence). The CDR3 is made up of 14 amino acids. The CDR3 DNA follows: TGTGCCTGGAGTCGCAGTAGAAGTTTCTACGAGCAGTACTTC. It encodes CAWSRSRSFYEQYF. The full variable domain, its missing parts supplied by reference TRBV30 and TRBJ2-7, is SQTIHQWPATLVQPVGSPLSLECTVEGTSNPNLYWYRQAAGRGLQLLFYSVGIGQISSEVPQNLSASRPQDRQFILSSKKLLLSDSGFYLCAWSRSRSFYEQYFGPGTRLTVT.

This chain connects TRBV14 to TRBJ2-1; tentative D call: TRBD1 (5 bases). With 1 base removed from V and 8 bases from J, the gap between germline ends came to 21 bases. Germline assignment: CDR1 SGHDN and CDR2 FVKESK. This CDR3 is 17 amino acids long. The CDR3: CASSQVNPRPSGHEQFF. In DNA, the CDR3 is TGTGCCAGCAGCCAAGTCAACCCCCGACCCTCAGGGCATGAGCAGTTCTTC.

The J gene is TRBJ2-7, the V gene TRBV29-1; D call uncertain. This CDR3 region has 12 residues. From germline, CDR1 is SQVTM and CDR2 ANQGSEA. Trimming shortened V by 7 bases and J by 7 bases, and 17 bases separated the two germline ends. The CDR3 coding sequence is TGCAGCGCCTGGACGGGTTCGCGGGAGCAGTACTTC. Translated: CSAWTGSREQYF.

The gene calls are TRBV29-1 and TRBJ1-2; D is uncertain. This CDR3 spans 13 amino acids. V gave up 4 bases and J gave up 0 bases, with 9 bases separating them. Germline CDR1 is SQVTM and CDR2 is ANQGSEA. The CDR3 loop reads CSVARQANYGYTF. CDR3 in DNA: TGCAGCGTTGCGAGGCAAGCTAACTATGGCTACACCTTC.

The V call is TRBV30, the J call TRBJ1-2; D might be TRBD1 (5 bases). The CDR3 spans 13 residues. V lost 7 bases and J 3 bases, leaving 15 bases between the germline ends. The V gene's germline CDR1 is GTSNPN and CDR2 SVGIG (reference sequence). The CDR3 region has the DNA TGTGCCTTTTGGGGGGAAGGGGACTATGGCTACACCTTC. Its translation is CAFWGEGDYGYTF.